This T cell receptor (beta chain) was identified in a study of blood T cell repertoires in COVID-19. In the study overall: From the United States, Italy and Spain came samples of acute and convalescent COVID-19. The cDNA or gDNA used as material had been derived from T cells, B-cell-depleted T cells, or PBMCs.

In the original workflow: Estimates of nucleated cell counts were drawn from the amplification of reference gene primers. Clones were sequenced by immunoSEQ multiplex PCR, and TCRdb holds only the in-frame ones, with some missing. V and J calls and clone size are given by that table; D and trimming were obtained from the DNA. The sample has some 190,000 clones, over 80% seen once. Patients from Seattle were sampled longitudinally, starting during active infection. Looked up from germline, CDR1 is MNHEY and CDR2 is SMNVEV (reference sequence). The CDR3 extends over 13 amino acids. The V end lost 6 bases, the J end lost 4 bases, and 9 bases lay between the germline ends.

The specimen sequenced was peripheral blood. The rearrangement joins TRBV27 to TRBJ1-4, with no clear D. The receptor was isolated from a woman aged 60 to 75 with COVID-19, enrolled during active disease. In DNA form, the CDR3 reads TGTGCCAGCAGCTACGGGGTTAATGAAAAACTGTTTTTT. Protein product: CASSYGVNEKLFF.